These T cell receptor beta chains were read from a single sample in a study of PD-L1 blockade in urothelial cancer. Produced via immunoSEQ multiplex PCR; TCRdb's table is partial and in-frame only. The sample has 48,000 or so clones, roughly 87% seen once. The material sequenced was PBMCs, taken around atezolizumab (anti-PD-L1) treatment. Every receptor here comes from a woman in her fifties or sixties with urothelial cancer. CDR3s include the opening cysteine and the closing phenylalanine or tryptophan. The D gene is left open where the match is weak. Only part of the rows carry a size: once, few, many, or a class if the clone is expanded.

V gene: TRBV7-2
D gene: TRBD1
clone size: -
CDR3 length: 15
J gene: TRBJ1-6
CDR3 DNA: TGTGCCAGCAGCCGAAGACAGGGGAGTGGGTCACCCCTCCACTTT
CDR3 protein: CASSRRQGSGSPLHF

V gene: TRBV5-8
D gene: -
clone size: -
CDR3 length: 15
J gene: TRBJ2-7
CDR3 DNA: TGTGCCAGCAGCTGGGGGGGACACTTAACCTACGAGCAGTACTTC
CDR3 protein: CASSWGGHLTYEQYF

V gene: TRBV9
D gene: TRBD2
clone size: once
CDR3 length: 14
J gene: TRBJ2-3
CDR3 DNA: TGTGCCAGCAGCACCACTAGCGGGGGTGATACGCAGTATTTT
CDR3 protein: CASSTTSGGDTQYF

V gene: TRBV15
D gene: -
clone size: -
CDR3 length: 16
J gene: TRBJ1-3
CDR3 DNA: TGTGCCACCAGCAGAGACAAGACACTCTCTGGAAACACCATATATTTT
CDR3 protein: CATSRDKTLSGNTIYF

V gene: TRBV2
D gene: TRBD2
clone size: -
CDR3 length: 15
J gene: TRBJ2-1
CDR3 DNA: TGTGCCAGCAGCGGACTAGCGGGAGGTGGAAATGAGCAGTTCTTC
CDR3 protein: CASSGLAGGGNEQFF

V gene: TRBV6-5
D gene: -
clone size: once
CDR3 length: 15
J gene: TRBJ2-7
CDR3 DNA: TGTGCCAGCAGCCGCGGGGGCCAGACCAGCTACGAGCAGTACTTC
CDR3 protein: CASSRGGQTSYEQYF

V gene: TRBV18
D gene: -
clone size: -
CDR3 length: 15
J gene: TRBJ1-6
CDR3 DNA: TGTGCCAGCTCACCCCTTCGTCCCTATAATTCACCCCTCCACTTT
CDR3 protein: CASSPLRPYNSPLHF

V gene: TRBV18
D gene: TRBD1
clone size: -
CDR3 length: 14
J gene: TRBJ2-7
CDR3 DNA: TGTGCCAGCTCAAGAGACAGGGTTCTCTACGAGCAGTACTTC
CDR3 protein: CASSRDRVLYEQYF

V gene: TRBV5-6
D gene: TRBD1
clone size: -
CDR3 length: 17
J gene: TRBJ2-5
CDR3 DNA: TGTGCCAGCAGCTTGGTGACAGGGGGCTGGGTTGGAGAGACCCAGTACTTC
CDR3 protein: CASSLVTGGWVGETQYF

V gene: TRBV4-3
D gene: -
clone size: -
CDR3 length: 13
J gene: TRBJ2-1
CDR3 DNA: TGCGCCAGCAGCCTTTCTTCGGGGAATGAGCAGTTCTTC
CDR3 protein: CASSLSSGNEQFF

V gene: TRBV7-6
D gene: TRBD1
clone size: -
CDR3 length: 16
J gene: TRBJ1-2
CDR3 DNA: TGTGCCAGCAGCTTAGGGACAGGGGAGGTTAGGTCGGGCTACACCTTC
CDR3 protein: CASSLGTGEVRSGYTF

V gene: TRBV5-5
D gene: -
clone size: few
CDR3 length: 14
J gene: TRBJ2-1
CDR3 DNA: TGTGCCAGCAGCTTGGCCGCAGGTGCTCATGAGCAGTTCTTC
CDR3 protein: CASSLAAGAHEQFF

V gene: TRBV11-1
D gene: -
clone size: -
CDR3 length: 16
J gene: TRBJ1-1
CDR3 DNA: TGTGCTAGCAGCCTAATAAACCAGGGATCGAACACTGAAGCTTTCTTT
CDR3 protein: CASSLINQGSNTEAFF

V gene: TRBV18
D gene: -
clone size: -
CDR3 length: 14
J gene: TRBJ2-3
CDR3 DNA: TGTGCCAGCTCACCGGGGGGTGGCACAGATACGCAGTATTTT
CDR3 protein: CASSPGGGTDTQYF

V gene: TRBV10-1
D gene: -
clone size: -
CDR3 length: 14
J gene: TRBJ2-2
CDR3 DNA: TGCGCCAGCAGTGATCACGGAGGAACCGGGGAGCTGTTTTTT
CDR3 protein: CASSDHGGTGELFF

V gene: TRBV7-6
D gene: TRBD1
clone size: -
CDR3 length: 14
J gene: TRBJ1-1
CDR3 DNA: TGTGCCAGCAGCCCCGACAGGGTTGACACTGAAGCTTTCTTT
CDR3 protein: CASSPDRVDTEAFF

V gene: TRBV6-5
D gene: -
clone size: -
CDR3 length: 14
J gene: TRBJ2-2
CDR3 DNA: TGTGCCAGCAATATTTTCGGAGGCACCGGGGAGCTGTTTTTT
CDR3 protein: CASNIFGGTGELFF

V gene: TRBV11-2
D gene: TRBD2
clone size: -
CDR3 length: 15
J gene: TRBJ2-7
CDR3 DNA: TGTGCCAGCAGCGACGGGACTAGCGGCCCCTACGAGCAGTACTTC
CDR3 protein: CASSDGTSGPYEQYF

V gene: TRBV6-5
D gene: TRBD1
clone size: once
CDR3 length: 13
J gene: TRBJ2-5
CDR3 DNA: TGTGCCAGCAGTTACCAGGACAGGGGAGATGAGAACTTC
CDR3 protein: CASSYQDRGDENF

V gene: TRBV2
D gene: TRBD1
clone size: -
CDR3 length: 14
J gene: TRBJ2-1
CDR3 DNA: TGTGCCAGCAACCGGGACAGGGCTCAGAATGAGCAGTTCTTC
CDR3 protein: CASNRDRAQNEQFF

V gene: TRBV27
D gene: TRBD2
clone size: -
CDR3 length: 14
J gene: TRBJ2-2
CDR3 DNA: TGTGCCAGCAGTTCCGGGACTATCACCGGGGAGCTGTTTTTT
CDR3 protein: CASSSGTITGELFF

V gene: TRBV6-5
D gene: TRBD2
clone size: -
CDR3 length: 16
J gene: TRBJ2-3
CDR3 DNA: TGTGCCAGCAGTTCTAGCGGGACTCTGCGCACAGATACGCAGTATTTT
CDR3 protein: CASSSSGTLRTDTQYF

V gene: TRBV6-1
D gene: TRBD1
clone size: -
CDR3 length: 13
J gene: TRBJ1-2
CDR3 DNA: TGTGCCAGCAGGCTTGGCAGGGGGCACCCCTACACCTTC
CDR3 protein: CASRLGRGHPYTF

V gene: TRBV5-6
D gene: -
clone size: -
CDR3 length: 14
J gene: TRBJ1-1
CDR3 DNA: TGTGCCAGCAGTAGGCCGTGGGGGGGAACTGAAGCTTTCTTT
CDR3 protein: CASSRPWGGTEAFF

V gene: TRBV10-1
D gene: -
clone size: -
CDR3 length: 13
J gene: TRBJ2-7
CDR3 DNA: TGCGCCAGCAGTTTTCAGGGGGGCTACGAGCAGTACTTC
CDR3 protein: CASSFQGGYEQYF

V gene: TRBV7-7
D gene: TRBD2
clone size: -
CDR3 length: 14
J gene: TRBJ2-3
CDR3 DNA: TGTGCCAGCAGCTTAGGCGGGAGAGCAGATACGCAGTATTTT
CDR3 protein: CASSLGGRADTQYF

V gene: TRBV5-4
D gene: -
clone size: -
CDR3 length: 16
J gene: TRBJ2-3
CDR3 DNA: TGTGCCAGCAGCTTGATGGCGGGTGGTGACACAGATACGCAGTATTTT
CDR3 protein: CASSLMAGGDTDTQYF

V gene: TRBV5-1
D gene: TRBD1
clone size: once
CDR3 length: 15
J gene: TRBJ1-1
CDR3 DNA: TGCGCCAGCAGCGCGTCGGGACAGTCAAACACTGAAGCTTTCTTT
CDR3 protein: CASSASGQSNTEAFF

V gene: TRBV6-5
D gene: TRBD1
clone size: few
CDR3 length: 13
J gene: TRBJ1-1
CDR3 DNA: TGTGCCAGCTGGGACAGGGGGCGGACTGAAGCTTTCTTT
CDR3 protein: CASWDRGRTEAFF

V gene: TRBV27
D gene: -
clone size: -
CDR3 length: 12
J gene: TRBJ2-7
CDR3 DNA: TGTGCCAGCATTTCCAGCTCCTACGAGCAGTACTTC
CDR3 protein: CASISSSYEQYF

V gene: TRBV7-2
D gene: -
clone size: -
CDR3 length: 14
J gene: TRBJ1-5
CDR3 DNA: TGTGCCAGCAGGAGGGGGGAGGGTTGGCAGCCCCAGCATTTT
CDR3 protein: CASRRGEGWQPQHF

V gene: TRBV5-5
D gene: -
clone size: -
CDR3 length: 12
J gene: TRBJ1-2
CDR3 DNA: TGTGCCAGCAGCACGACAGTTTATGGCTACACCTTC
CDR3 protein: CASSTTVYGYTF

V gene: TRBV7-6
D gene: -
clone size: -
CDR3 length: 12
J gene: TRBJ2-3
CDR3 DNA: TGTGCCAGCAGCACCGGAGGGGATACGCAGTATTTT
CDR3 protein: CASSTGGDTQYF

V gene: TRBV27
D gene: TRBD2
clone size: -
CDR3 length: 15
J gene: TRBJ2-7
CDR3 DNA: TGTGCCAGCAGTGCAGGAGCGGGACTTGACGACGAGCAGTACTTC
CDR3 protein: CASSAGAGLDDEQYF

V gene: TRBV5-1
D gene: -
clone size: -
CDR3 length: 16
J gene: TRBJ2-3
CDR3 DNA: TGCGCCAGCAGCTTGGCCTGGGCAGCCAGCACAGATACGCAGTATTTT
CDR3 protein: CASSLAWAASTDTQYF

V gene: TRBV5-1
D gene: TRBD2
clone size: -
CDR3 length: 16
J gene: TRBJ2-1
CDR3 DNA: TGCGCCAGCAGCCCTCGGACTAGCGGGACTGGCAATGAGCAGTTCTTC
CDR3 protein: CASSPRTSGTGNEQFF

V gene: TRBV6-5
D gene: -
clone size: -
CDR3 length: 12
J gene: TRBJ2-3
CDR3 DNA: TGTGCCAGCAGCCAGGGGCTGGATACGCAGTATTTT
CDR3 protein: CASSQGLDTQYF

V gene: TRBV6-5
D gene: -
clone size: -
CDR3 length: 12
J gene: TRBJ1-1
CDR3 DNA: TGTGCCAGCAGTCCAGGGCCCCCTGAAGCTTTCTTT
CDR3 protein: CASSPGPPEAFF

V gene: TRBV20-1
D gene: -
clone size: once
CDR3 length: 10
J gene: TRBJ2-1
CDR3 DNA: TGCAGTGCCGACTACGGGATGGCGTTCTTC
CDR3 protein: CSADYGMAFF

V gene: TRBV5-1
D gene: TRBD1
clone size: -
CDR3 length: 14
J gene: TRBJ1-1
CDR3 DNA: TGCGCCAGCAGCTTGCAGACAGGGGGCACTGAAGCTTTCTTT
CDR3 protein: CASSLQTGGTEAFF

V gene: TRBV5-6
D gene: -
clone size: -
CDR3 length: 18
J gene: TRBJ2-6
CDR3 DNA: TGTGCCAGCAGCTTGGCTGCAGAGGATCCCTCTGGGGCCAACGTCCTGACTTTC
CDR3 protein: CASSLAAEDPSGANVLTF

V gene: TRBV6-4
D gene: -
clone size: -
CDR3 length: 15
J gene: TRBJ2-1
CDR3 DNA: TGTGCCAGCAGTGACGGGCAGGTGAGGGACAATGAGCAGTTCTTC
CDR3 protein: CASSDGQVRDNEQFF

V gene: TRBV27
D gene: TRBD2
clone size: -
CDR3 length: 16
J gene: TRBJ2-3
CDR3 DNA: TGTGCCAGCAGTTTGAACCCGACTAGCGGGAGGGATACGCAGTATTTT
CDR3 protein: CASSLNPTSGRDTQYF

V gene: TRBV5-1
D gene: -
clone size: -
CDR3 length: 14
J gene: TRBJ2-7
CDR3 DNA: TGCGCCAGCAGCGCGTTTATTAGATCTAACGAGCAGTACTTC
CDR3 protein: CASSAFIRSNEQYF

V gene: TRBV7-2
D gene: TRBD1
clone size: -
CDR3 length: 14
J gene: TRBJ1-5
CDR3 DNA: TGTGCCAGCAGCCCGGACAGGGGAGGTCAGCCCCAGCATTTT
CDR3 protein: CASSPDRGGQPQHF

V gene: TRBV6-6
D gene: TRBD2
clone size: -
CDR3 length: 16
J gene: TRBJ2-7
CDR3 DNA: TGTGCCAGCAGTTCACTAGCGGGGGGTTCTTCCTACGAGCAGTACTTC
CDR3 protein: CASSSLAGGSSYEQYF

V gene: TRBV5-4
D gene: -
clone size: -
CDR3 length: 15
J gene: TRBJ2-7
CDR3 DNA: TGTGCCAGCAGCTTGGAAGGACTCTACTCCTACGAGCAGTACTTC
CDR3 protein: CASSLEGLYSYEQYF

V gene: TRBV2
D gene: -
clone size: -
CDR3 length: 15
J gene: TRBJ2-5
CDR3 DNA: TGTGCCAGACGCCCCGAGGGGGGGGTCCAAGAGACCCAGTACTTC
CDR3 protein: CARRPEGGVQETQYF